A single sample gave rise to the 26 T cell receptor beta chains below, sequenced in a study of shared clonotypes between healthy human individuals. Only in-frame clones appear in the TCRdb table, and some are missing; sequencing was by immunoSEQ multiplex PCR. Among some 510,000 clones listed, 70% to 80% were seen once. The sequenced sample was PBMCs. The source is a woman aged 40 to 50 in good health. Some clones in this sample may be carry-over from other donors' samples.

Details on this clone: The same CDR3 arises from other DNA sequences in this sample as well. The CDR3: CASSLEETQYF. CDR3 in DNA: TGCGCCAGCAGCTTGGAAGAGACCCAGTACTTC. V is TRBV5-1 and J is TRBJ2-5; D not resolved. Germline assignment: CDR1 SGHRS and CDR2 YFSETQ. V lost 0 bases and J lost 3, with 0 bases in between. CDR3 length: 11 residues.

The chain links TRBV28 to TRBJ1-5, with D possibly being TRBD1 (6 bases). The end of the DNA fits TRBJ2-3 better, so the J call may be wrong. The V gene's germline CDR1 is MDHEN and CDR2 SYDVKM. The CDR3 totals 14 residues. The CDR3 spells CASSFGAGDQPQYF. CDR3 coding DNA: TGTGCCAGCAGTTTCGGGGCAGGGGATCAGCCCCAGTATTTT.

The chain couples TRBV7-9 to TRBJ2-3; possibly TRBD2 for D (7 bases). Germline CDR1 is SEHNR and CDR2 is FQNEAQ (reference sequence). The CDR3 covers 13 residues. V lost 5 bases, J lost 4 bases, and 10 bases lay in between. DNA of the CDR3: TGTGCCAGCAGCCACGGGGGGCCAGATACGCAGTATTTT. It translates to CASSHGGPDTQYF.

V and J are TRBV5-1 and TRBJ2-3; 10 bases fit TRBD2. Germline CDR1 is SGHRS and CDR2 is YFSETQ. The length of the CDR3 is 16 residues. Trimming took 4 bases from V and 6 from J; bases not matched to a gene: 11. CDR3 bases: TGCGCCAGCAGCCTGGGACCAAGCGGGAGGGCCGATACGCAGTATTTT. Its translation: CASSLGPSGRADTQYF.

V is TRBV7-2 and J is TRBJ1-2, with TRBD1 matching over 9 bases. The trim removed 5 bases at V and 6 bases at J, leaving 10 bases unmatched. Germline values: CDR1 SGHTA, CDR2 FQGNSA. The CDR3 has 15 residues. CDR3 loop: CASSPPGQGVDGYTF. In nucleotides, the CDR3 is TGTGCCAGCAGCCCCCCGGGACAGGGTGTGGATGGCTACACCTTC.

The chain links TRBV7-9 to TRBJ1-1; the D gene is possibly TRBD1 (5 bases). There are 15 residues in the CDR3. Germline lookup yields CDR1 SEHNR and CDR2 FQNEAQ (reference sequence). The ends were cut back, 3 bases at V and 3 bases at J, with 14 bases in the middle. The CDR3 sequence is CASSLSSWGDTEAFF. CDR3 bases: TGTGCCAGCAGCTTGTCCTCGTGGGGGGACACTGAAGCTTTCTTT.

This clone was observed at least ten times. The V gene is TRBV19, the J gene TRBJ2-1; TRBD2 matches at 7 bases. This CDR3 comprises 18 residues. Looked up from germline, CDR1 is LNHDA and CDR2 is SQIVND (reference sequence). Unmatched junction bases numbered 20, after V lost 3 bases and J lost 9 bases. The CDR3 DNA sequence: TGTGCCAGTAGTATCCTGTCTGTCGGACTAGGGCCCAAGGGTGAGCAGTTCTTC. Translation: CASSILSVGLGPKGEQFF.

V is TRBV6-5 and J is TRBJ2-1; 10 positions agree with TRBD2. The V segment lost 6 bases and the J segment 9 bases; nucleotides outside the gene matches: 5. Germline V gives CDR1 MNHEY, CDR2 SVGAGI. The CDR3 runs 13 residues. In DNA, the CDR3 is TGTGCCAGCAGACGGACTAGCGGTGGTGAGCAGTTCTTC. Translating it yields CASRRTSGGEQFF.

The rearrangement links TRBV6-6 to TRBJ1-1, with no clear D. Germline V CDR1 and CDR2: MNHNY, SVGAGI (reference sequence). Trimming stripped 3 bases from V and 11 bases from J, with 10 bases between. CDR3 length equals 11 residues. The DNA for the CDR3 is TGTGCCAGCAGTTATGAGAGGGAGGCTTTCTTT. Translation: CASSYEREAFF.

The J gene is TRBJ1-6, the V gene TRBV30; 7 positions agree with TRBD1. Looked up from germline, CDR1 is GTSNPN and CDR2 is SVGIG (reference sequence). Trimming took 2 bases from V and 11 from J; bases not matched to a gene: 9. The CDR3 is 14 residues long. DNA for the CDR3: TGTGCCTGGAGTACCCGACAGGGATTGCCACCCCTCCACTTT. It encodes CAWSTRQGLPPLHF.

The chain has TRBV27 and TRBJ2-4, with 14 bases aligning to TRBD2. The germline V gene has CDR1 MNHEY and CDR2 SMNVEV (reference sequence). After removal of 5 bases from V and 9 bases from J, the junction contained 6 bases not matched to a gene. CDR3 length equals 15 residues. The CDR3 region has the DNA TGTGCCAGCAGTCCTCGACTAGCGGGAGGGGCCATTCAGTACTTC. Encoded protein: CASSPRLAGGAIQYF.

The chain recombines TRBV4-2 with TRBJ2-1, with a possible D match to TRBD2 (6 bases). The germline gives CDR1 LGHNA, CDR2 YNFKEQ. Trimming left V 1 base short and J 6 bases short, with 13 bases between. The CDR3 consists of 15 residues. DNA of the CDR3: TGTGCCAGCAGCCAAGTGGGCGGGACGCCCAATGAGCAGTTCTTC. Translated: CASSQVGGTPNEQFF.

The V gene is TRBV2, the J gene TRBJ2-1; weak D call: TRBD2 (5 bases). Germline V CDR1 and CDR2: SNHLY, FYNNEI. The CDR3 consists of 13 residues. V was cut by 7 bases and J by 1 base, with 8 bases left in between. Written as DNA, the CDR3 is TGTGCCAGCACCCGGAGGTCCTACAATGAGCAGTTCTTC. It encodes CASTRRSYNEQFF.

The V and J genes are TRBV19 and TRBJ2-7, with D perhaps matching TRBD1 (5 bases). Germline values: CDR1 LNHDA, CDR2 SQIVND (reference sequence). CDR3 length: 15 residues. V lost 1 base to trimming and J lost 2 bases, with 12 bases between them. The CDR3 DNA reads as TGTGCCAGTAGTATAGGACAGAGAGCTCCCTACGAGCAGTACTTC. This sequence encodes CASSIGQRAPYEQYF.

This rearrangement joins TRBV12-5 to TRBJ2-3; 8 bases agree with TRBD2. The CDR3 spans 17 residues. In germline, CDR1 is LGHNT, CDR2 FRNRAP. V was clipped by 0 bases and J by 6 bases; unmatched bases: 11. CDR3: CASGLVSPSGFGDTQYF. The CDR3 coding sequence is TGTGCTAGTGGTTTGGTAAGCCCTAGCGGGTTCGGTGATACGCAGTATTTT.

The chain recombines TRBV29-1 with TRBJ1-1, with D tentatively TRBD1 (6 bases). Germline-derived CDR1 and CDR2 are SQVTM and ANQGSEA. The V gene lost 4 bases and the J gene lost 0 bases, with 18 bases spanning the gap. The CDR3 length is 16 residues. In DNA, the CDR3 is TGCAGCGTTGGTTTGGAGGGGGTCAGGGTGAACACTGAAGCTTTCTTT. This codes for CSVGLEGVRVNTEAFF.

The V and J genes are TRBV29-1 and TRBJ2-7; TRBD1 agrees at 7 bases. V lost 3 bases to trimming and J lost 2 bases; unmatched junction nucleotides: 4. The CDR3 is 13 amino acids. Germline values: CDR1 SQVTM, CDR2 ANQGSEA. The DNA for the CDR3 is TGCAGCGTTGACACTGGACAGGCCTACGAGCAGTACTTC. Translating it yields CSVDTGQAYEQYF.

In regard to this clone: Additional DNA sequences in this sample encode the identical CDR3. The J gene is TRBJ2-7, the V gene TRBV7-2; D is ambiguous. CDR1 is SGHTA, CDR2 FQGNSA, per germline. This CDR3 contains 13 residues. Deletions cut 0 bases from V and 0 bases from J, with 3 bases between. The CDR3 coding sequence is TGTGCCAGCAGCTTAGCGCTCTCCTACGAGCAGTACTTC. It translates to CASSLALSYEQYF.

The chain joins TRBV28 to TRBJ1-5; D unresolved. There are 12 residues in the CDR3. Trimming took 7 bases from V and 7 from J, leaving 11 bases between them. CDR1 is MDHEN, CDR2 SYDVKM, per germline. Here the CDR3 reads CASTILGQPQHF. In nucleotides, the CDR3 is TGTGCCAGCACGATTTTAGGCCAGCCCCAGCATTTT.

V gene TRBV5-1 combines with J gene TRBJ1-3; TRBD1 matches 9 bases. Losses at the gene ends were 4 bases for V and 0 bases for J; bases not matched to a gene: 5. The CDR3 totals 16 residues. Germline CDR1 SGHRS, CDR2 YFSETQ. DNA of the CDR3: TGCGCCAGCAGCCCGGGACAGGGATACTCTGGAAACACCATATATTTT. As protein: CASSPGQGYSGNTIYF.

Remarks on this clone: This may stem from a read error, because a much larger clone lies one nucleotide away. The V gene is TRBV20-1, the J gene TRBJ2-3, with D unclear. Germline loops: CDR1 DFQATT, CDR2 SNEGSKA (reference sequence). The CDR3 has 11 amino acids. CDR3 protein: CGIRRTDTQYF. The CDR3 region has the DNA TGCGGCATCCGACGCACAGATACGCAGTATTTT.

This rearrangement joins TRBV7-9 to TRBJ1-4; 7 bases agree with TRBD1. The CDR3 sequence is 14 residues long. Losses at the gene ends were 3 bases for V and 3 bases for J; bases not matched to a gene: 1. Germline CDR1 reads SEHNR; CDR2 reads FQNEAQ (reference sequence). CDR3 protein: CASSFRGSNEKLFF. The CDR3 DNA follows: TGTGCCAGCAGCTTCAGGGGGTCTAATGAAAAACTGTTTTTT.

J is TRBJ2-1 and V is TRBV6-5; D possibly matches TRBD1 or TRBD2 (5 bases each). CDR3 size: 15 residues. The V end was cut by 5 bases, the J end by 5 bases, with 16 bases between. The germline V gene has CDR1 MNHEY and CDR2 SVGAGI. The CDR3 coding sequence is TGTGCCAGCAGTCCCCAGTCGGGGCTTCACAATGAGCAGTTCTTC. Residues: CASSPQSGLHNEQFF.

This sequence joins TRBV19 and TRBJ2-3, with 13 nucleotides matching TRBD2. Germline CDR1 and CDR2: LNHDA and SQIVND (reference sequence). V was clipped by 3 bases and J by 3 bases; unmatched bases: 3. CDR3 length: 16 residues. The CDR3 loop is CASSIGLAGVTDTQYF. CDR3 bases: TGTGCCAGTAGTATCGGACTAGCGGGAGTGACAGATACGCAGTATTTT.

The chain carries TRBV2 and TRBJ1-5, with D possibly TRBD1 on 5 matching bases. CDR1 and CDR2 from the germline V gene are SNHLY and FYNNEI. V was cut by 1 base and J by 2 bases, with 9 bases left in between. This CDR3 spans 15 amino acids. The CDR3 loop is CASSEEGTGNQPQHF. As DNA, the CDR3 is TGTGCCAGCAGTGAAGAGGGGACGGGCAATCAGCCCCAGCATTTT.

The rearrangement joins TRBV7-8 to TRBJ1-5; D gene ambiguous. Germline V gives CDR1 SGHVS, CDR2 FQNEAQ. The V gene lost 3 bases and the J gene lost 6 bases, with 6 bases spanning the gap. The length of the CDR3 is 12 residues. The CDR3 DNA reads TGTGCCAGCAGCTTCATGATTCAGCCCCAGCATTTT. It codes for CASSFMIQPQHF.